A single sample gave rise to the 29 T cell receptor beta chains below, sequenced in a study of post-analysis software for immune sequencing data. Study-wide results and limits: Higher frequency in patients than in controls was seen for roughly five TRBV segments, with TRBV5-6, TRBV5-1 and TRBV20-1 among them.

Their recognized antigens are unknown. Unique molecular identifiers featured in each of the TCR beta cDNA libraries. TCRdb re-called the PCR reads with MiXCR, one entry per CDR3 protein. This table has 500,000 to 600,000 distinct CDR3 sequences, around 40% appearing once. Input material: blood. The source is a girl aged 10 to 17 with multiple sclerosis.

The genes are TRBV10-1 and TRBJ1-2, with D hard to call. Deletions cut 6 bases from V and 6 bases from J, with 14 bases between. CDR3 length: 13 residues. The germline V gene has CDR1 WNHNN and CDR2 SYGVQD (reference sequence). CDR3 amino acids: CASRAPTGHGYTF. For the CDR3, the DNA is TGCGCCAGCAGGGCACCGACCGGGCATGGCTACACCTTC.

The chain links TRBV7-2 to TRBJ2-1; D gene uncertain. The V end lost 4 bases, the J end lost 5 bases, and 18 bases lay between the germline ends. CDR3 size: 16 residues. From germline, CDR1 is SGHTA and CDR2 FQGNSA. CDR3 amino acids: CASSSSTKFPNNEQFF. DNA for the CDR3: TGTGCCAGCAGCTCCTCCACCAAATTTCCTAACAATGAGCAGTTCTTC.

The chain links TRBV10-3 to TRBJ1-2; D not certain. With 7 bases removed from V and 4 bases from J, the gap between germline ends came to 10 bases. This CDR3 has 12 residues. CDR1 and CDR2 from the germline V gene are ENHRY and SYGVKD. The CDR3 coding sequence is TGTGCCATCACAGGTAGCGCCTATGGCTACACCTTC. Translation: CAITGSAYGYTF.

This clonotype was seen a handful of times. The chain recombines TRBV7-9 with TRBJ1-5; no definite D call. Trimming removed 5 bases from V and 1 base from J, with 9 bases in between. The CDR3 covers 14 residues. The V gene's germline CDR1 is SEHNR and CDR2 FQNEAQ (reference sequence). The CDR3 reads CASSPDLSNQPQHF. As DNA, the CDR3 is TGTGCCAGCAGCCCGGACCTCAGCAATCAGCCCCAGCATTTT.

The chain couples TRBV20-1 to TRBJ2-5; 7 nucleotides line up with TRBD1. TRBJ2-7 explains the end of the DNA better; the J call may be wrong. This CDR3 spans 15 amino acids. Germline V gene sequence: CDR1 DFQATT, CDR2 SNEGSKA (reference sequence). CDR3: CSARPIQGDSYEQYF. The DNA for the CDR3 is TGCAGTGCTAGACCGATCCAGGGGGACTCCTACGAGCAGTACTTC.

J is TRBJ2-1 and V is TRBV6-1; D not resolved. The germline gives CDR1 MNHNS, CDR2 SASEGT. Trimming shortened V by 5 bases and J by 0 bases, and 14 bases separated the two germline ends. There are 16 residues in the CDR3. CDR3 protein: CASSTSLLSSYNEQFF. The CDR3 DNA sequence: TGTGCCAGCAGTACTTCACTTCTGAGCTCCTACAATGAGCAGTTCTTC.

This clonotype was picked up a small number of times. This chain links TRBV12-3 or TRBV12-4 with TRBJ1-2, with 8 bases matching TRBD1. The CDR3 totals 15 residues. Germline trimming cut 7 bases from V and 2 bases from J; bases unmatched to any gene: 9. This chain's CDR3 is CASNLRTGRNYGYTF. CDR3 coding DNA: TGTGCCAGCAATCTACGGACAGGGCGAAACTATGGCTACACCTTC.

Worth noting for this clonotype: The junction differs from germline at one of its ends, possibly a read error. The chain is built from TRBV5-1 and TRBJ2-5; D possibly uses TRBD1 or TRBD2 (5 bases each). The CDR3 runs to 13 residues. Germline V lookup: CDR1 SGHRS, CDR2 YFSETQ. Here the CDR3 reads CANSLRGEETQYF. CDR3 DNA sequence: TGCGCCAACAGCTTGAGAGGGGAAGAGACCCAGTACTTC.

This chain connects TRBV29-1 to TRBJ2-3, with D perhaps TRBD1 or TRBD2 (5 bases each). Trimming pared 8 bases from V and 4 bases from J, leaving 16 bases between. Germline loops: CDR1 SQVTM, CDR2 ANQGSEA. The length of the CDR3 is 13 residues. CDR3 coding DNA: TGCAGCCCCGCCCCTCGGGGCTCAGATACGCAGTATTTT. Residues: CSPAPRGSDTQYF.

This clonotype was seen only a few times. CDR3 nucleotides: TGCGCCAGCAGCTTTATTACTAGCGGTAGCACAGATACGCAGTATTTT. It translates to CASSFITSGSTDTQYF. The V gene is TRBV5-1, the J gene TRBJ2-3; 8 positions match TRBD2. Germline CDR1 is SGHRS and CDR2 is YFSETQ. The V and J ends lost 2 bases and 0 bases, in that order; junction bases with no gene match: 5. CDR3 length: 16 residues.

This chain connects TRBV30 to TRBJ2-1; TRBD1 aligns across 9 bases. The germline CDR1 and CDR2 sequences are GTSNPN and SVGIG (reference sequence). Unmatched junction bases numbered 13, after V lost 3 bases and J lost 7 bases. This CDR3 has 16 amino acids. This CDR3 reads CAWSAPLWDRDNEQFF. The CDR3, as DNA: TGTGCCTGGAGCGCGCCACTCTGGGACAGGGATAATGAGCAGTTCTTC.

This clonotype has just a few counts. The J gene is TRBJ1-2, the V gene TRBV7-9; D remains unclear. This CDR3 spans 11 amino acids. The germline V gene has CDR1 SEHNR and CDR2 FQNEAQ (reference sequence). With 6 bases removed from V and 6 bases from J, the gap between germline ends came to 8 bases. The CDR3 sequence is CASRPRDGYTF. Here the CDR3 DNA reads TGTGCCAGCAGACCCCGCGATGGCTACACCTTC. Looking up the rest from reference TRBV7-9 and TRBJ1-2 gives the full variable domain: DTGVSQNPRHKITKRGQNVTFRCDPISEHNRLYWYRQTLGQGPEFLTYFQNEAQLEKSRLLSDRFSAERPKGSFSTLEIQRTEQGDSAMYLCASRPRDGYTFGSGTRLTVV.

J is TRBJ2-7 and V is TRBV12-3 or TRBV12-4; unclear D gene. Trimming took 5 bases from V and 3 from J, leaving 20 bases between them. This CDR3 contains 16 residues. In nucleotides, the CDR3 is TGTGCCAGCAGTCCACCCACGACCCCAAAACACTACGAGCAGTACGTC. Translated, it gives CASSPPTTPKHYEQYV.

V gene TRBV12-3 or TRBV12-4 combines with J gene TRBJ2-3, with 11 bases that match TRBD2. The CDR3 runs to 18 residues. V gave up 6 bases and J gave up 0 bases; unmatched junction bases: 11. The CDR3 nucleotides are TGTGCCAGCAGCAGATTTTCCGGGACTAGCGGAAGCACAGATACGCAGTATTTT. Protein product: CASSRFSGTSGSTDTQYF.

This clonotype was detected only a few times. The CDR3 here is CASSFQQINEQFF. CDR3 DNA sequence: TGTGCCAGCAGTTTTCAACAGATCAATGAGCAGTTCTTC. The chain couples TRBV12-3 or TRBV12-4 to TRBJ2-1, with unresolved D. Trimming left V 3 bases short and J 6 bases short, with 9 bases between. The CDR3 is made up of 13 amino acids.

V usage is TRBV30 and J usage is TRBJ2-1, with 7 positions matching TRBD2. V was clipped by 4 bases and J by 4 bases; unmatched bases: 7. The CDR3 is 14 amino acids. Germline values: CDR1 GTSNPN, CDR2 SVGIG (reference sequence). CDR3 nucleotides: TGTGCCTGGAACCCTAGCGGAACTTACAATGAGCAGTTCTTC. Translating it yields CAWNPSGTYNEQFF.

A few counts support this clonotype. The rearrangement joins TRBV7-2 to TRBJ2-5; 9 nucleotides match TRBD1. The end of the DNA aligns better with TRBJ2-7, so the J call may be wrong. The length of the CDR3 is 14 residues. Per the germline V gene, CDR1 is SGHTA and CDR2 is FQGNSA. The CDR3 DNA follows: TGTGCCAGCAGCTGGACAGGGGTAGAAGACGAGCAGTACTTC. It translates to CASSWTGVEDEQYF.

The DNA of the CDR3 is TGCGCCAGCAGCCAAGATTCGGTTCAGGGGGAGACTGAAGCTTTCTTT. Protein sequence: CASSQDSVQGETEAFF. The chain is built from TRBV4-1 and TRBJ1-1; 7 bases are shared with TRBD1. The V gene end was trimmed by 0 bases and the J gene end by 5 bases; junction bases not matched to a gene: 9. The CDR3 is made up of 16 amino acids. Germline-derived CDR1 and CDR2 are MGHRA and YSYEKL.

The rearrangement joins TRBV10-3 to TRBJ2-7; tentatively, D is TRBD1 (6 bases). Germline V gene data show CDR1 as ENHRY and CDR2 as SYGVKD. V was shortened by 2 bases and J by 12 bases, with 20 bases between the two germline ends. The CDR3 spans 14 residues. The CDR3 is CAISEKVSSGVRYF. CDR3 coding DNA: TGTGCCATCAGTGAGAAGGTGTCCTCAGGGGTGCGGTACTTC.

This clonotype was picked up a small number of times. The chain is built from TRBV27 and TRBJ1-2; 8 nucleotides align to TRBD1. Per germline, CDR1 MNHEY and CDR2 SMNVEV (reference sequence). The CDR3 covers 11 residues. The CDR3 protein is CASGGNYGYTF. CDR3 bases: TGTGCATCAGGGGGCAACTATGGCTACACCTTC.

The chain has TRBV20-1 and TRBJ2-1, with TRBD2 matching 10 bases. J was trimmed by 8 bases and V by 8 bases; bases with no gene match: 3. The CDR3 extends over 11 amino acids. In germline, CDR1 is DFQATT, CDR2 SNEGSKA (reference sequence). CDR3 loop: CSSGGADEQFF. The CDR3 DNA sequence: TGCAGTAGCGGGGGGGCCGATGAGCAGTTCTTC.

The rearrangement joins TRBV20-1 to TRBJ2-5; TRBD2 matches at 11 bases. The CDR3 contains 14 residues. CDR1 DFQATT and CDR2 SNEGSKA come from the germline V gene (reference sequence). The V gene end was trimmed by 2 bases and the J gene end by 5 bases; junction bases not matched to a gene: 4. CDR3 nucleotide sequence: TGCAGTGCTAGACATAGCGGGGGGGCCGAGACCCAGTACTTC. Its protein is CSARHSGGAETQYF.

This chain links TRBV4-1 with TRBJ2-5; TRBD2 aligns across 7 bases. In germline, CDR1 is MGHRA, CDR2 YSYEKL. This CDR3 has 16 amino acids. The V gene end was trimmed by 0 bases and the J gene end by 2 bases; junction bases not matched to a gene: 6. The CDR3 DNA reads TGCGCCAGCAGCCAAGAAGTCGCAGCGGGACAAGAGACCCAGTACTTC. This translates into CASSQEVAAGQETQYF.

The chain is built from TRBV6-4 and TRBJ2-4; D possibly uses TRBD1 or TRBD2 (5 bases each). V was shortened by 9 bases and J by 0 bases, with 12 bases between the two germline ends. Looked up from germline, CDR1 is MRHNA and CDR2 is SNTAGT. The CDR3 consists of 14 residues. The CDR3 loop is CASRPGTAKNIQYF. CDR3 bases: TGTGCCAGTCGGCCCGGGACAGCCAAAAACATTCAGTACTTC.

This sequence joins TRBV3-1 and TRBJ1-3; no clear D gene. Germline V lookup: CDR1 LGHDT, CDR2 YNNKEL (reference sequence). CDR3 length equals 14 residues. V lost 4 bases to trimming and J lost 4 bases, with 11 bases between them. The CDR3 coding sequence is TGTGCCAGCAGCCTACAAGTTTTGGGAAACACCATATATTTT. Amino acid sequence: CASSLQVLGNTIYF.

The rearrangement uses TRBV7-2 and TRBJ2-1; 7 bases agree with TRBD1. The germline V gene encodes CDR1 SGHTA and CDR2 FQGNSA. CDR3 length equals 14 residues. V lost 6 bases to trimming and J lost 4 bases; unmatched junction nucleotides: 6. CDR3 sequence (DNA): TGTGCCAGCAGGCCGGGACAGTCTTACAATGAGCAGTTCTTC. Protein product: CASRPGQSYNEQFF.

This chain links TRBV5-1 with TRBJ1-4, with 11 bases matching TRBD1. The CDR3 totals 15 residues. Germline CDR1 and CDR2: SGHRS and YFSETQ. J lost 7 bases, V lost 0 bases, and 2 bases had no gene match. CDR3 sequence: CASSLAGTGGEKLFF. CDR3 nucleotides: TGCGCCAGCAGCTTGGCTGGGACAGGGGGTGAAAAACTGTTTTTT.

A few counts support this clonotype. The chain is built from TRBV7-9 and TRBJ2-1; D remains unclear. The DNA end lines up better with TRBJ2-7; the J call may be wrong. CDR3 size: 12 residues. From germline, CDR1 is SEHNR and CDR2 FQNEAQ (reference sequence). This CDR3 is CASSLTYNEQYF. CDR3 DNA: TGTGCCAGCAGCTTAACGTACAATGAGCAGTACTTC.

Only a few counts were recorded for this clonotype. The rearrangement links TRBV13 to TRBJ2-3; 11 bases align to TRBD2. CDR3 size: 17 residues. Losses at the gene ends were 4 bases for V and 6 bases for J; bases not matched to a gene: 12. The V gene's germline CDR1 is PRHDT and CDR2 FYEKMQ (reference sequence). CDR3 amino acids: CASSSSPLAGGGDTQYF. The CDR3 region has the DNA TGTGCCAGCAGCTCGAGCCCTCTAGCGGGAGGAGGGGATACGCAGTATTTT.